This T cell receptor beta chain was recovered during a study of human T cells and chemical hapten exposure. Study as a whole: Patients were mainly female, each with alopecia areata, totalis or universalis. How much TCR each sample yielded varied, mostly because pooled library volumes differed slightly.

There are many counts of this clonotype. Via MiXCR, TCRdb re-called the RACE reads, giving one row per CDR3 protein. The repertoire has 87,000 or so distinct CDR3 sequences, around 9.6% of them found once; the top ten carry around 4%. V gave up 0 bases and J gave up 5 bases; unmatched junction bases: 6. Germline V gene sequence: CDR1 SGDLS, CDR2 YYNGEE. The CDR3 length is 15 residues. This sample's time point: pre-sensitization, week 0. The treatment here: therapeutic diphenylcyclopropenone sensitization with weekly scalp DPC. Each donor was an alopecia patient between 18 and 70 years of age who qualified for DPC.

Source: whole blood, taken in connection with sensitization to the hapten diphenylcyclopropenone (DPC). The genes are TRBV9 and TRBJ2-5; 8 bases map to TRBD2. The sequence was collected from a woman aged 40 to 49 with alopecia areata. Some clones in this sample may be carry-over from other donors' samples. CDR3 nucleotide sequence: TGTGCCAGCAGCGTAGGAACGGGGGGGCTCGAGACCCAGTACTTC. Encoded protein: CASSVGTGGLETQYF.